One sample yielded the 5 T cell receptor beta chains listed below, sequenced in a study of CD8+ T cells in alopecia areata. RNA extraction was followed by reverse transcription into cDNA, which acted as the sequencing template. Sequenced by immunoSEQ multiplex PCR; TCRdb stores in-frame clones only, minus some. This table holds 180,000 or so clones, approximately 51% found once. The treatment here: oral pan-JAK inhibitor, 5-10 mg twice daily. The sequencing used CD8+ T cells sorted from blood, collected at roughly week 53, from a patient treated with tofacitinib. The receptor set was obtained from a human donor with alopecia areata.

The chain uses TRBV27 and TRBJ1-2, with unresolved D. CDR1 and CDR2 from the germline V gene are MNHEY and SMNVEV (reference sequence). V was cut by 2 bases and J by 7 bases, with 8 bases left in between. The CDR3 loop spans 12 amino acids. CDR3 sequence reads: CASSLNGFGYTF. DNA of the CDR3: TGTGCCAGCAGTTTAAACGGTTTTGGCTACACCTTC.

This chain connects TRBV7-3 to TRBJ1-3, with D possibly matching TRBD1 (5 bases). Germline CDR1 reads SGHTA; CDR2 reads FQGTGA. V lost 5 bases to trimming and J lost 2 bases, with 13 bases between them. The CDR3 covers 15 residues. In DNA, the CDR3 is TGTGCCAGCAGCGCCACGGGGACGACTGGAAACACCATATATTTT. Its protein is CASSATGTTGNTIYF.

The rearrangement uses TRBV5-6 and TRBJ2-7; D gene uncertain. CDR1 and CDR2 (germline): SGHDT, YYEEEE. Trimming took 0 bases from V and 1 from J, leaving 5 bases between them. The CDR3 totals 13 residues. The CDR3 reads CASSLEGSYEQYF. CDR3 bases: TGTGCCAGCAGCTTGGAGGGTTCCTACGAGCAGTACTTC. The entire variable domain, with the rest obtained from reference TRBV5-6 and TRBJ2-7, is as follows: DAGVTQSPTHLIKTRGQQVTLRCSPKSGHDTVSWYQQALGQGPQFIFQYYEEEERQRGNFPDRFSGHQFPNYSSELNVNALLLGDSALYLCASSLEGSYEQYFGPGTRLTVT.

The rearrangement joins TRBV6-5 to TRBJ1-5; TRBD1 is a possible D gene (5 bases). CDR3 size: 14 residues. Trimming took 5 bases from V and 4 from J, leaving 12 bases between them. Germline V lookup: CDR1 MNHEY, CDR2 SVGAGI. DNA of the CDR3: TGTGCCAGCAGTGCCCCGGGGGGGAATCAGCCCCAGCATTTT. It is translated as CASSAPGGNQPQHF.

The chain carries TRBV14 and TRBJ2-2, with D tentatively TRBD1 (6 bases). CDR1 SGHDN and CDR2 FVKESK come from the germline V gene. This CDR3 comprises 14 residues. The ends were cut back, 4 bases at V and 6 bases at J, with 12 bases in the middle. For the CDR3, the DNA is TGTGCCAGCAGCCCAGGGGCTTGGCCCGGGGAGCTGTTTTTT. Its protein product is CASSPGAWPGELFF. The full variable domain, with the rest looked up from reference TRBV14 and TRBJ2-2, is EAGVTQFPSHSVIEKGQTVTLRCDPISGHDNLYWYRRVMGKEIKFLLHFVKESKQDESGMPNNRFLAERTGGTYSTLKVQPAELEDSGVYFCASSPGAWPGELFFGEGSRLTVL.